This T cell receptor (beta chain) was obtained from a study of blood T cell repertoires in COVID-19. Study context: The United States, Italy and Spain provided the acute and convalescent COVID-19 samples. T cells, B-cell-depleted T cells, or PBMCs provided the cDNA or gDNA that served as material.

Germline CDR1 reads LNHDA; CDR2 reads SQIVND (reference sequence). The V end lost 5 bases, the J end lost 2 bases, and 15 bases lay between the germline ends. This CDR3 comprises 15 residues. Original data processing: Reference gene primer amplification gave nucleated cell count estimates. The protocol was immunoSEQ multiplex PCR, while the TCRdb copy is restricted to in-frame clones and leaves out a portion. D and trimming come from the DNA, and the V and J calls and clone size come from that table. The sample has 30,000 to 40,000 clones, 85% to 90% seen once. The V and J genes are TRBV19 and TRBJ1-2; D unclear. Material: peripheral blood. The source is an older man with acute or convalescent COVID-19. CDR3 DNA: TGTGCCAGTAGTCTCACTTCCTACCAAAACTATGGCTACACCTTC. This translates into CASSLTSYQNYGYTF.